This T cell receptor (beta chain) was sequenced in a study of immune heterogeneity within non-small cell lung tumors (dated by TCRdb to the late 2010s). About the investigation overall: Histology comprised a handful of squamous cell carcinomas, about nine non-squamous carcinomas and 1 tumor not otherwise specified. To look at intratumoral immune heterogeneity, the study ran whole-exome sequencing, RNA-seq and TCR beta repertoire sequencing on several spatially distinct regions taken from every NSCLC tumor. For mutant peptides 8 to 11 amino acids long, netMHCpan-3.0 predicted neoantigen binding to the HLA alleles of each patient. Transcriptome data were available for just 40 to 50 loci from about twelve patients, whereas TCR repertoire analysis spanned around 58 tumor loci from approximately 14 patients.

For the TCR template, genomic DNA was extracted from bulk tumor tissue, and 600 ng of gDNA was amplified for each sample. Multiple biopsies per primary tumor were taken during surgery, spaced as far apart as possible within the tumor mass. The study cohort was described as untreated, and patients were newly diagnosed NSCLC cases undergoing curative surgery. The samples came from roughly 15 patients with newly diagnosed non-small cell lung cancer who were having surgery intended to be curative. A couple of independent pathologists examined the resected tumor masses. Sequencing was performed only on DNA and RNA samples of high quality. A multiplex PCR system amplified the TCR beta CDR3 region, with a first 10-cycle round using 32 V-gene forward and 13 J-gene reverse primers. The first PCR round used a QIAGEN Multiplex PCR Kit, and the primer sequences were filed in Chinese patent CN105087789A. In a second PCR round, Illumina universal primers were added with the Phusion High-Fidelity PCR Kit. Sequencing of the TCR libraries was done on the Illumina HiSeq X Ten platform in paired-end mode with a 151 bp read length. On the authors' methods: Cutadapt removed reads without multiplex PCR primers, PEAR merged read pairs, and MiXCR with default settings called CDR3 regions. Shannon entropy measured repertoire diversity, while clonality was calculated as one minus the Shannon entropy divided by the ln of the count of productive unique sequences. A clonotype counted as a dominant or high-frequency T-cell clone when its frequency was 0.5% or higher. TCRdb itself trimmed the public reads at Q25 with fastp, ran MiXCR and retained productive beta chains. Identical CDR3 proteins give one entry, which carries the most common genes and DNA. These V and J calls originate from TCRdb's pipeline instead of the authors' own analysis. The sample yields tens of thousands of distinct CDR3 sequences; about 30% were counted once. The ten top clones hold about 3.8% of the sample.

This clonotype has only a few counts. Its cognate antigen has yet to be identified. One base away there is no much larger clone; base qualities are not given. What the research found in general, with its limitations: High-frequency TCR beta clonotypes were found to be largely distinct between individual patients. Identical dominant CDR3B clonotypes recurred across loci within a patient, yet different tumor locations also harbored unique high-frequency clones. A moderate positive correlation (R approximately 0.35), which was statistically significant, linked local T-cell repertoire clonality to local tumor mutational burden.

The CDR1 and CDR2 encoded by the germline V gene (reference sequence) are MNHEY and SMNVEV. The V end loses 3 bases and the J end loses 10 bases, and a stretch of 10 bases separates them. The CDR3 has 13 amino acids, counting the end cysteine and phenylalanine. Only CDR3 DNA remains: 39 bases, in frame from the first base. The source is a man aged 35-49 years with non-small cell lung cancer. The V and J segments used are TRBV27 and TRBJ1-6; a tentative D call is TRBD1 (5 bases match). The sample comprised lung tumor tissue. The CDR3: CASSLGESSPLHF. The nucleotide sequence is given as TGTGCCAGCAGTTTGGGGGAGAGCTCACCCCTCCACTTT.